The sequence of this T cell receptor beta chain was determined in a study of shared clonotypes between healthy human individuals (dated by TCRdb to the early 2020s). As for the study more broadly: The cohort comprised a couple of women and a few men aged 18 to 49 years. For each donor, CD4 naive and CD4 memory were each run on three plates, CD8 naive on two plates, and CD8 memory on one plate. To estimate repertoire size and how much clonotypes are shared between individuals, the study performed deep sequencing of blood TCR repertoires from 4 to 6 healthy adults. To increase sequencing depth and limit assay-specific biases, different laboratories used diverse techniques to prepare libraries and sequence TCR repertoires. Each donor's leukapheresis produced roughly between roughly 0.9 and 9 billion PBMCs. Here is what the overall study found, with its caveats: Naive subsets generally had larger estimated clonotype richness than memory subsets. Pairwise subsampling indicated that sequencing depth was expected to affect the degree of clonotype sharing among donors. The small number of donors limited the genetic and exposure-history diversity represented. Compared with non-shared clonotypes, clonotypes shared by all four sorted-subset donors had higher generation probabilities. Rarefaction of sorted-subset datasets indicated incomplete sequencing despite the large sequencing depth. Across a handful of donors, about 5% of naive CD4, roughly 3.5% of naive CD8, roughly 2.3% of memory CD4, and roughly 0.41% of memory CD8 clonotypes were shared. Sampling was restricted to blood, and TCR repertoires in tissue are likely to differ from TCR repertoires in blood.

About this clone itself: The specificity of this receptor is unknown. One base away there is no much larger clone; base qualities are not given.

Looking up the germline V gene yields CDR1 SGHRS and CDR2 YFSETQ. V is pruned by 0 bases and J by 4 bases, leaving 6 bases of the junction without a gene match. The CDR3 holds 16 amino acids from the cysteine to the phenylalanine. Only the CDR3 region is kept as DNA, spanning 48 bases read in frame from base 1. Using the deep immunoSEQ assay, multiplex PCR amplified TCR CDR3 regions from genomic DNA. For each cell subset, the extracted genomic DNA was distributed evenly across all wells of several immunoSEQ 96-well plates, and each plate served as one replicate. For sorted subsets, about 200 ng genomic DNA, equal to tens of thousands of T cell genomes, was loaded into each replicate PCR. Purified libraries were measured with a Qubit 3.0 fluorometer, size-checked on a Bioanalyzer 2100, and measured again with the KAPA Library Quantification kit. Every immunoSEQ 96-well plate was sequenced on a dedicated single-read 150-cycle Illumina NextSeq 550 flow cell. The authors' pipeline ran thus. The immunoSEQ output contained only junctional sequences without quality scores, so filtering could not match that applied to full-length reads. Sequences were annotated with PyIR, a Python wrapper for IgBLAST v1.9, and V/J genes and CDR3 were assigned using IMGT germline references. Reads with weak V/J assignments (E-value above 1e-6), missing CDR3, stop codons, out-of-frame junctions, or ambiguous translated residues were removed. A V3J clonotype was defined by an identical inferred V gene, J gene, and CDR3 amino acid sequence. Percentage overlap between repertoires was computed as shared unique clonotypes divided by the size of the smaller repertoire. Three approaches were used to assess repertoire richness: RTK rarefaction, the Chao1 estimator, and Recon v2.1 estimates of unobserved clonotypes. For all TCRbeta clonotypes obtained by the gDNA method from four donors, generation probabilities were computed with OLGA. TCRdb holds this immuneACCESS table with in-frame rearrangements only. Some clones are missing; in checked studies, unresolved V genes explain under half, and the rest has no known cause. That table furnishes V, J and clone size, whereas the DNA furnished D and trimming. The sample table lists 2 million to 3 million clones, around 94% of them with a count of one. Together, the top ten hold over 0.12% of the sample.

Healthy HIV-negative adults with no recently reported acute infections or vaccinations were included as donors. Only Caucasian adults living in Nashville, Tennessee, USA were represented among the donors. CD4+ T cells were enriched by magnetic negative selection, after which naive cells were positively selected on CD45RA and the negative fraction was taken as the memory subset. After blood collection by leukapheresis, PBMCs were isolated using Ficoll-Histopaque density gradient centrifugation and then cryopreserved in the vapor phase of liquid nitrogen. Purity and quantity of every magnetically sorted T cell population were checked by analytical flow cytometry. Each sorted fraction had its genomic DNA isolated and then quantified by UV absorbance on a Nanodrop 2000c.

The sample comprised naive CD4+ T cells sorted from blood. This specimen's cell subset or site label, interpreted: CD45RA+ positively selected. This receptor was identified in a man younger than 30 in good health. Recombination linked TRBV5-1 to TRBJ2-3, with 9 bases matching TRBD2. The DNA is TGCGCCAGCAGCTTGGCCGCTAGCGGGATCCCAGATACGCAGTATTTT. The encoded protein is CASSLAASGIPDTQYF.